This T cell receptor (beta chain) was captured by sequencing in a study of cytomegalovirus exposure and HLA in healthy donors. Study findings and constraints: Altogether, 150 to 200 TCR beta chains were recorded as cytomegalovirus-associated. Among immune exposure information, only CMV serostatus was available.

Both 60 Vbeta primers and 13 Jbeta primers went into the PCR. Produced via immunoSEQ multiplex PCR; TCRdb's table is partial and in-frame only. The table lists more than 100,000 clones, 50% to 75% of them singletons. Note on this clone: Antigen specificity is unknown.

The CDR3 totals 16 residues. CDR1 and CDR2 (germline): MNHEY, SVGAGI. The J segment lost 2 bases and the V segment lost 4 bases, leaving 10 bases of the junction unmatched. The receptor was derived from a woman aged 40 to 50 in good health and CMV-seropositive. J is TRBJ2-5 and V is TRBV6-5; 7 bases match TRBD2. The sequencing input was PBMCs. CDR3 protein: CASSSTRSGFQETQYF. The CDR3, as DNA: TGTGCCAGCAGTTCCACCCGTAGCGGGTTTCAAGAGACCCAGTACTTC.